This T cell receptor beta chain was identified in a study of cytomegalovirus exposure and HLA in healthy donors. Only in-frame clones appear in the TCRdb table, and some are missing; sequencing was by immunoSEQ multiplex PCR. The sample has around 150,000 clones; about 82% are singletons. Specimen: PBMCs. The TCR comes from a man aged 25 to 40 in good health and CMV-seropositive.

CDR3 loop: CASSLAAAGGIGELFF. The CDR3 nucleotides read TGCGCCAGCAGCTTGGCGGCGGCAGGGGGTATCGGGGAGCTGTTTTTT. This rearrangement joins TRBV5-1 to TRBJ2-2, with 7 bases aligning to TRBD1. CDR3 length: 16 amino acids. Germline V CDR1 and CDR2: SGHRS, YFSETQ. The J segment lost 7 bases and the V segment lost 0 bases, leaving 9 bases of the junction unmatched.